This T cell receptor beta chain was found in a study of T cells in Graves' hyperthyroidism and ophthalmopathy. Overall study: Blood was drawn when the patient was first diagnosed and still untreated.

The CDR3 is made up of 16 amino acids. V lost 2 bases to trimming and J lost 7 bases; unmatched junction nucleotides: 6. Germline CDR1 and CDR2: KGHDR and SFDVKD. Diagnostic decisions used clinical symptoms, serum thyroxine and TRAb, thyroid ultrasound and orbital computed tomography. Amplification targeted TCR beta CDR3 regions from RNA transcripts. The HTBI primer set drove a first-round RT-PCR of the TCR CDR3. In TCRdb, the multiplex PCR reads were re-called with MiXCR into one record per CDR3 protein. In the table there are about 290,000 distinct CDR3 sequences, roughly a fifth of which are singletons.

The TCR originated in a man aged 45-60 years with Graves' ophthalmopathy. The chain combines TRBV24-1 with TRBJ2-7; 14 bases map to TRBD2. Material for sequencing was blood. CDR3 nucleotides: TGTGCCACCAGTGATTCGACTAGCGGGGGGGACAAGGAGCAGTACTTC. Translation gives CATSDSTSGGDKEQYF.